Presented here are 4 T cell receptor beta chains from one specimen sequenced in a study of blood T cell repertoires in COVID-19. This table comes from immunoSEQ multiplex PCR, and its TCRdb copy is limited to in-frame clones, with some not included. The sample has approximately 130,000 clones; about four fifths are singletons. Material for sequencing was peripheral blood. These TCRs come from a human donor in a cohort sampled during active COVID-19.

This chain links TRBV5-1 with TRBJ2-7; 9 bases are shared with TRBD1. The CDR3 consists of 14 residues. CDR1 is SGHRS and CDR2 is YFSETQ in the germline V gene. Unmatched junction bases numbered 2, after V lost 0 bases and J lost 4 bases. The DNA of the CDR3 is TGCGCCAGCAGCTTGGAACAGGGGGCGTACGAGCAGTACTTC. Translation: CASSLEQGAYEQYF.

The genes are TRBV5-8 and TRBJ2-3; D possibly corresponds to TRBD1 (5 bases). CDR3 size: 16 residues. Germline V gene sequence: CDR1 SGHTS, CDR2 YDEGEE. Trimming shortened V by 2 bases and J by 2 bases, and 15 bases separated the two germline ends. CDR3 sequence: CASSFWGRATTDTQYF. As DNA, the CDR3 is TGTGCCAGCAGCTTTTGGGGCAGGGCCACCACAGATACGCAGTATTTT.

The chain carries TRBV6-6 and TRBJ2-5; 7 positions match TRBD1. Germline V gene data show CDR1 as MNHNY and CDR2 as SVGAGI (reference sequence). The CDR3 spans 14 residues. J was trimmed by 4 bases and V by 5 bases; bases with no gene match: 7. CDR3 DNA: TGTGCCAGCAGTCCCCTGACAGGGACAGAGACCCAGTACTTC. Protein product: CASSPLTGTETQYF.

CDR3 coding DNA: TGTGCCAGCAGTTTATGGGGGGGGGTTCGGTCACCCCTCCACTTT. It yields the protein CASSLWGGVRSPLHF. The V call is TRBV28, the J call TRBJ1-6; TRBD1 might be the D (5 bases). Germline V lookup: CDR1 MDHEN, CDR2 SYDVKM. Trimming took 0 bases from V and 10 from J, leaving 13 bases between them. The CDR3 runs 15 residues.